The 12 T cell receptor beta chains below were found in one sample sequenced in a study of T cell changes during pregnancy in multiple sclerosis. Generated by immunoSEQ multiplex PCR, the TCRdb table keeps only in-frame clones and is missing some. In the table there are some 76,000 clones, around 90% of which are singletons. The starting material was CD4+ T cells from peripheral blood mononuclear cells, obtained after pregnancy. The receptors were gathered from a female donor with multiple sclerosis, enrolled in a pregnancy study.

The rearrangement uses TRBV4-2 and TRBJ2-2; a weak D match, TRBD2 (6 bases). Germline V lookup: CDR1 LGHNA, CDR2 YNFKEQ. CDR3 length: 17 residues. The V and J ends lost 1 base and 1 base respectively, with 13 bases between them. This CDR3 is CASSQAFSRENTGELFF. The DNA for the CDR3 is TGTGCCAGCAGCCAAGCATTCTCGCGGGAGAACACCGGGGAGCTGTTTTTT.

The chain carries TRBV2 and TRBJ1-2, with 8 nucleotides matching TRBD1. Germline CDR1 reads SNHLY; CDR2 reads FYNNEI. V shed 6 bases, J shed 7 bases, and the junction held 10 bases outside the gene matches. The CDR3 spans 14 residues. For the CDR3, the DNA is TGTGCCAGCAGGCCGACAGGGGTGTGGTCTGGCTACACCTTC. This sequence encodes CASRPTGVWSGYTF.

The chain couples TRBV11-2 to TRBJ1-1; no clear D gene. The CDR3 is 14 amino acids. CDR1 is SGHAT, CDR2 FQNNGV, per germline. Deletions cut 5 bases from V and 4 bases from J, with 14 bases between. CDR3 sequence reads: CASSRERVPTEAFF. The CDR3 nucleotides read TGTGCCAGCAGCCGGGAGAGGGTGCCCACTGAAGCTTTCTTT. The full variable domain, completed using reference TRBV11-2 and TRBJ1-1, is EAGVAQSPRYKIIEKRQSVAFWCNPISGHATLYWYQQILGQGPKLLIQFQNNGVVDDSQLPKDRFSAERLKGVDSTLKIQPAKLEDSAVYLCASSRERVPTEAFFGQGTRLTVV.

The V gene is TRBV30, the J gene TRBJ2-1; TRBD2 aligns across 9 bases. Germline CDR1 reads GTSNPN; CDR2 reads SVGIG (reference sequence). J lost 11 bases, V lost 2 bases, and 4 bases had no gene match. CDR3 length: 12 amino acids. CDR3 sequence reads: CAWSRAGGQQFF. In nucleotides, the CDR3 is TGTGCCTGGAGTCGAGCGGGGGGCCAGCAGTTCTTC.

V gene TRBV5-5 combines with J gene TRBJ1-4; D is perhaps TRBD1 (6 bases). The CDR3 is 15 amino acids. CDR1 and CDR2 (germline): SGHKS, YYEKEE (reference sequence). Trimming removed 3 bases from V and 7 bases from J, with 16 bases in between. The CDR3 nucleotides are TGTGCCAGCAGCTCGGAACAGGGATGGGCTGAAAAACTGTTTTTT. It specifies CASSSEQGWAEKLFF.

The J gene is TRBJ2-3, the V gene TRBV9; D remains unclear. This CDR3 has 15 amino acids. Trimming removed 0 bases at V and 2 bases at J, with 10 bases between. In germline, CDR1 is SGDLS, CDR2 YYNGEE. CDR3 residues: CASSVGSLTTDTQYF. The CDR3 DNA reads TGTGCCAGCAGCGTAGGGAGCTTAACCACAGATACGCAGTATTTT. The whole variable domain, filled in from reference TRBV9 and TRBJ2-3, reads DSGVTQTPKHLITATGQRVTLRCSPRSGDLSVYWYQQSLDQGLQFLIQYYNGEERAKGNILERFSAQQFPDLHSELNLSSLELGDSALYFCASSVGSLTTDTQYFGPGTRLTVL.

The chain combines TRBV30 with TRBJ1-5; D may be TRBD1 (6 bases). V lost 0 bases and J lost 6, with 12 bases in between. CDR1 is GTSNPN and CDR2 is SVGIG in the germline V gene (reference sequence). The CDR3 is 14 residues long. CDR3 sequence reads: CAWSVRGRGQPQHF. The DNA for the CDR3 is TGTGCCTGGAGTGTACGGGGCAGGGGTCAGCCCCAGCATTTT. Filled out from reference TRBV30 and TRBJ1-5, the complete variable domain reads SQTIHQWPATLVQPVGSPLSLECTVEGTSNPNLYWYRQAAGRGLQLLFYSVGIGQISSEVPQNLSASRPQDRQFILSSKKLLLSDSGFYLCAWSVRGRGQPQHFGDGTRLSIL.

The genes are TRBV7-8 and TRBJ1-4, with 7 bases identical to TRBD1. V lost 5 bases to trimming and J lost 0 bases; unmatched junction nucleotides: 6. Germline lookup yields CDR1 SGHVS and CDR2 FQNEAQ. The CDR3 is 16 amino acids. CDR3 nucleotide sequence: TGTGCCAGCAGCCTCCGGACAGGAGCAACTAATGAAAAACTGTTTTTT. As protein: CASSLRTGATNEKLFF.

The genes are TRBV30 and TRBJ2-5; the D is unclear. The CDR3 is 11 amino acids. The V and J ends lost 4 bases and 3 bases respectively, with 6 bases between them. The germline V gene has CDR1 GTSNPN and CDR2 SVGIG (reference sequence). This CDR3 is CAWTVEETQYF. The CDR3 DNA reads TGTGCCTGGACAGTTGAAGAGACCCAGTACTTC. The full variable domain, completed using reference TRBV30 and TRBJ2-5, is SQTIHQWPATLVQPVGSPLSLECTVEGTSNPNLYWYRQAAGRGLQLLFYSVGIGQISSEVPQNLSASRPQDRQFILSSKKLLLSDSGFYLCAWTVEETQYFGPGTRLLVL.

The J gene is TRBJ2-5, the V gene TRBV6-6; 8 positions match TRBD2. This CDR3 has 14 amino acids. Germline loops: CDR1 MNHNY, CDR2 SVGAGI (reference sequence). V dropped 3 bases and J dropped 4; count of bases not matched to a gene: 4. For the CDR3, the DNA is TGTGCCAGCAGTTATCGGGGGGGCGGAGAGACCCAGTACTTC. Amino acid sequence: CASSYRGGGETQYF.

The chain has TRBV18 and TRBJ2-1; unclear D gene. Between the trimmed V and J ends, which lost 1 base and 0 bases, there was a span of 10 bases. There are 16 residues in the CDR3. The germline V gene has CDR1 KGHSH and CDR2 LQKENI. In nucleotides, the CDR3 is TGTGCCAGCTCACCACGAGACACCGGCTCCTACAATGAGCAGTTCTTC. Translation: CASSPRDTGSYNEQFF.

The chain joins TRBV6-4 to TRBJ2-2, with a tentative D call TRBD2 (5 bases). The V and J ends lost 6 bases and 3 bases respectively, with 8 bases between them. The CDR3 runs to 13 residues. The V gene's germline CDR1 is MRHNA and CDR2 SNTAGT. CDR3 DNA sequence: TGTGCCAGCAGCCCGAGGGACACCGGGGAGCTGTTTTTT. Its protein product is CASSPRDTGELFF.